The 24 T cell receptor beta chains presented below share a single source sample, sequenced in a study of graft-versus-host responses after intestinal transplantation. Their specific antigens are unknown. The data were produced by immunoSEQ multiplex PCR, yet TCRdb's version contains in-frame clones alone and is incomplete. The sample lists approximately 60,000 clones, roughly 90% seen once, with about 1.8% in the top ten. The sequences come from unstimulated CD8+ T cells sorted from spleen or lymph node cells, collected before transplant. The source is a human donor who was the organ donor for an intestinal transplant.

The genes are TRBV9 and TRBJ2-1; TRBD2 aligns across 9 bases. Per germline, CDR1 SGDLS and CDR2 YYNGEE. CDR3 size: 17 residues. Germline trimming cut 0 bases from V and 3 bases from J; bases unmatched to any gene: 7. For the CDR3, the DNA is TGTGCCAGCAGCGTAGACGGCCTAGCGGGAAACTACAATGAGCAGTTCTTC. Encoded protein: CASSVDGLAGNYNEQFF.

The chain recombines TRBV28 with TRBJ2-1; the match to TRBD2 covers 7 bases. V shed 5 bases and J 8 bases; nucleotides not matched to a gene: 21. CDR1 is MDHEN, CDR2 SYDVKM, per germline. The CDR3 has 18 residues. The CDR3 coding sequence is TGTGCCAGCAGTCTAACGGCCGGCAATAGCGGGCTGGACGATGAGCAGTTCTTC. Its protein is CASSLTAGNSGLDDEQFF.

The chain joins TRBV5-4 to TRBJ2-7, with TRBD1 as a possible D gene (6 bases). The CDR3 is 13 residues long. V lost 4 bases, J lost 1 base, and 9 bases lay in between. The V gene's germline CDR1 is SGHNT and CDR2 YYREEE (reference sequence). The CDR3 coding sequence is TGTGCCAGCAGCCTAGGACAGTCCTACGAGCAGTACTTC. As protein: CASSLGQSYEQYF.

The gene calls are TRBV27 and TRBJ2-7; the D gene is possibly TRBD2 (6 bases). Per germline, CDR1 MNHEY and CDR2 SMNVEV (reference sequence). This CDR3 spans 18 amino acids. The V and J ends lost 5 bases and 4 bases respectively, with 27 bases between them. DNA of the CDR3: TGTGCCAGCAGTGTTTCCCCCCCCCGGGAGACGGGACCATACGAGCAGTACTTC. Encoded protein: CASSVSPPRETGPYEQYF.

The chain recombines TRBV10-2 with TRBJ2-1; 7 bases line up with TRBD2. The junction had 10 bases not matched to a gene; V was cut back by 1 base and J by 4 bases. CDR3 length equals 17 residues. CDR1 is WSHSY and CDR2 is SAAADI in the germline V gene. CDR3 loop: CASSEWGGVPFYNEQFF. The CDR3 bases are TGCGCCAGCAGTGAGTGGGGGGGAGTGCCCTTTTACAATGAGCAGTTCTTC.

The chain employs TRBV9 and TRBJ1-5; D remains unclear. CDR1 is SGDLS and CDR2 is YYNGEE in the germline V gene. V was trimmed by 1 base and J by 5 bases, leaving 10 bases between them. This CDR3 contains 14 residues. The CDR3 loop reads CASSVFPGYQPQHF. In DNA form, the CDR3 reads TGTGCCAGCAGCGTATTTCCAGGCTATCAGCCCCAGCATTTT.

J is TRBJ1-1 and V is TRBV19; TRBD1 matches 8 bases. This CDR3 has 13 amino acids. Germline CDR1 reads LNHDA; CDR2 reads SQIVND (reference sequence). V dropped 9 bases and J dropped 1; count of bases not matched to a gene: 4. This chain's CDR3 is CASKGQANTEAFF. The CDR3 bases are TGTGCCAGCAAGGGACAGGCGAACACTGAAGCTTTCTTT.

The chain combines TRBV28 with TRBJ2-7, with TRBD2 matching over 9 bases. There are 15 residues in the CDR3. Trimming at V came to 7 bases and at J to 3 bases, leaving 10 bases not matched to a gene. The germline gives CDR1 MDHEN, CDR2 SYDVKM. This CDR3 is CASTPGGRALYEQYF. In DNA, the CDR3 is TGTGCCAGCACACCAGGCGGGAGGGCCCTCTACGAGCAGTACTTC.

This chain joins TRBV28 and TRBJ2-7; D may be TRBD1 (6 bases). V was cut by 5 bases and J by 0 bases, with 14 bases left in between. Germline CDR1 reads MDHEN; CDR2 reads SYDVKM. The length of the CDR3 is 15 residues. As DNA, the CDR3 is TGTGCCAGCAGTCGCGGACAGATCAACTCCTACGAGCAGTACTTC. Translating it yields CASSRGQINSYEQYF.

The chain joins TRBV6-6 to TRBJ1-4, with D possibly TRBD1 on 6 matching bases. Germline-derived CDR1 and CDR2 are MNHNY and SVGAGI (reference sequence). Trimming pared 4 bases from V and 3 bases from J, leaving 12 bases between. The CDR3 is made up of 15 amino acids. The CDR3: CASSSTGGANEKLFF. DNA for the CDR3: TGTGCCAGCAGTTCGACAGGTGGGGCTAATGAAAAACTGTTTTTT.

This chain uses TRBV7-3 with TRBJ2-1; D perhaps matches TRBD2 (7 bases). The length of the CDR3 is 16 residues. Germline CDR1 SGHTA, CDR2 FQGTGA. V shed 5 bases and J shed 2 bases, with 16 bases lying between them. The DNA for the CDR3 is TGTGCCAGCAGCATGGGGGCGGGAGACGCCTACAATGAGCAGTTCTTC. The encoded protein is CASSMGAGDAYNEQFF.

The chain uses TRBV19 and TRBJ2-1; the match to TRBD2 covers 8 bases. Germline V gene lookup returns CDR1 LNHDA and CDR2 SQIVND (reference sequence). The CDR3 sequence is 18 residues long. V lost 1 base, J lost 7 bases, and 15 bases stayed unmatched. The CDR3 protein is CASSIVGLALGTSNEQFF. Written as DNA, the CDR3 is TGTGCCAGTAGTATAGTCGGACTAGCCCTCGGTACGTCGAATGAGCAGTTCTTC.

CDR3 sequence (DNA): TGTGCCAGTAGTATTGGCGGGAGGTCCTACAATGAGCAGTTCTTC. Its translation is CASSIGGRSYNEQFF. The chain has TRBV19 and TRBJ2-1, with 8 bases lining up with TRBD2. Germline CDR1 reads LNHDA; CDR2 reads SQIVND (reference sequence). Unmatched junction bases numbered 2, after V lost 3 bases and J lost 1 base. The length of the CDR3 is 15 residues.

V is TRBV5-1 and J is TRBJ1-4; no definite D call. V was cut by 0 bases and J by 6 bases, with 12 bases left in between. The germline CDR1 and CDR2 sequences are SGHRS and YFSETQ. The CDR3 consists of 15 residues. CDR3 sequence reads: CASSLANCCDEKLFF. In DNA form, the CDR3 reads TGCGCCAGCAGCTTGGCCAATTGTTGCGATGAAAAACTGTTTTTT.

This clone was seen more than once but under ten times. The CDR3 DNA sequence: TGTGCCATCAGTAACACAGTTCCGGGAGGGAAGCGGATCTCCTACAATGAGCAGTTCTTC. Its protein product is CAISNTVPGGKRISYNEQFF. V gene TRBV10-3 combines with J gene TRBJ2-1; 8 bases are shared with TRBD2. With V trimmed by 5 bases and J by 0 bases, 18 bases remained unmatched. The germline CDR1 and CDR2 sequences are ENHRY and SYGVKD. The CDR3 spans 20 residues.

This chain joins TRBV21-1 and TRBJ2-5; the table's D call, TRBD1, has no DNA check behind it. TRBV21-1 is a pseudogene segment. The length of the CDR3 is 13 residues. CDR3 DNA sequence: TGTGCCAGCAGCTCTACAGAGAAAGAGACCCAGTACTTC. It encodes CASSSTEKETQYF.

The V gene is TRBV18, the J gene TRBJ2-7, with TRBD2 identical over 8 bases. The CDR3 covers 14 residues. Per germline, CDR1 KGHSH and CDR2 LQKENI. J was trimmed by 3 bases and V by 5 bases; bases with no gene match: 6. CDR3 amino acids: CASSAGTRGYEQYF. The CDR3 DNA is TGTGCCAGCTCAGCCGGGACTAGGGGCTACGAGCAGTACTTC.

V gene TRBV7-9 combines with J gene TRBJ1-2, with no clear D. The CDR3 spans 14 residues. V was shortened by 1 base and J by 3 bases, with 9 bases between the two germline ends. CDR1 is SEHNR and CDR2 is FQNEAQ in the germline V gene (reference sequence). CDR3 in amino acids: CASSLDPYYYGYTF. In DNA, the CDR3 is TGTGCCAGCAGCTTAGACCCGTACTACTATGGCTACACCTTC.

The chain has TRBV25-1 and TRBJ2-3, with TRBD2 matching over 11 bases. The CDR3 loop spans 16 amino acids. Germline loops: CDR1 MGHDK, CDR2 SYGVNS. V was pared by 4 bases and J by 7 bases, with 10 bases of the junction left unmatched. CDR3: CASSALAGEWSNTQYF. The DNA for the CDR3 is TGTGCCAGCAGTGCACTAGCGGGGGAGTGGAGTAATACGCAGTATTTT.

The chain's CDR3 is CASSICGCEGARADTQYF. The CDR3 DNA reads TGTGCCAGTAGTATTTGCGGGTGTGAGGGAGCCCGCGCAGATACGCAGTATTTT. The chain combines TRBV19 with TRBJ2-3, with TRBD2 as a possible D gene (5 bases). The V and J ends lost 3 bases and 4 bases respectively, with 23 bases between them. CDR1 LNHDA and CDR2 SQIVND come from the germline V gene (reference sequence). CDR3 length: 18 residues. Variable domain in full (rest from reference TRBV19 and TRBJ2-3): DGGITQSPKYLFRKEGQNVTLSCEQNLNHDAMYWYRQDPGQGLRLIYYSQIVNDFQKGDIAEGYSVSREKKESFPLTVTSAQKNPTAFYLCASSICGCEGARADTQYFGPGTRLTVL.

This chain uses TRBV7-8 with TRBJ1-3; 10 bases are shared with TRBD1. In germline, CDR1 is SGHVS, CDR2 FQNEAQ. Trimming took 2 bases from V and 0 from J; bases not matched to a gene: 10. The CDR3 runs to 19 residues. CDR3 nucleotides: TGTGCCAGCAGCTTAACGCCGGGACAGGGGCCCTACTCTGGAAACACCATATATTTT. This gives the protein CASSLTPGQGPYSGNTIYF.

The chain carries TRBV7-6 and TRBJ2-7; 11 positions agree with TRBD2. This CDR3 region has 15 residues. Losses at the gene ends were 1 base for V and 6 bases for J; bases not matched to a gene: 5. Germline V gene sequence: CDR1 SGHVS, CDR2 FNYEAQ. The CDR3 DNA follows: TGTGCCAGCAGCTTAGTTCAGCTAGCGGGAGGCGAGCAGTACTTC. It codes for CASSLVQLAGGEQYF.

The J gene is TRBJ2-2, the V gene TRBV9; no clear D. The CDR3 runs 12 residues. CDR1 SGDLS and CDR2 YYNGEE come from the germline V gene. V lost 3 bases and J lost 2, with 2 bases in between. The CDR3 DNA is TGTGCCAGCAGCGCAAACACCGGGGAGCTGTTTTTT. It yields the protein CASSANTGELFF.

The V call is TRBV28, the J call TRBJ2-3; 8 bases align to TRBD2. The length of the CDR3 is 15 residues. V dropped 4 bases and J dropped 4; count of bases not matched to a gene: 7. Germline assignment: CDR1 MDHEN and CDR2 SYDVKM. CDR3 coding DNA: TGTGCCAGCAGTTCCGGGAGGGACGATTCAGATACGCAGTATTTT. Protein sequence: CASSSGRDDSDTQYF. Variable domain in full (rest from reference TRBV28 and TRBJ2-3): DVKVTQSSRYLVKRTGEKVFLECVQDMDHENMFWYRQDPGLGLRLIYFSYDVKMKEKGDIPEGYSVSREKKERFSLILESASTNQTSMYLCASSSGRDDSDTQYFGPGTRLTVL.